This T cell receptor beta chain was identified during a study of Ad26.COV2.S vaccination and SARS-CoV-2 variants. J was trimmed by 6 bases and V by 3 bases; bases with no gene match: 8. This CDR3 has 14 amino acids. Germline V CDR1 and CDR2: SGHDT, YYEEEE. Treatment indicated: 15 to 20 received Ad26.COV2.S at low or high dose, single or two shots; 5 received placebo; per-sample allocation not given. On day 63 after the first injection, vaccine and placebo recipients gave samples. The administered vaccine (an Ad26 vector) expressed Wuhan-strain SARS-CoV-2 spike. This table comes from immunoSEQ multiplex PCR, and its TCRdb copy is limited to in-frame clones, with some not included. The sample includes 430,000 or so clones, around 90% seen only once; the top ten take less than 15%.

The sequence derives from a person aged 18 to 65 who received the Ad26.COV2.S COVID-19 vaccine or a placebo. This specimen consisted of peripheral blood, obtained in a trial of Ad26.COV2.S vaccine versus placebo. The rearrangement links TRBV5-6 to TRBJ2-7, with 8 bases identical to TRBD1. The CDR3 sequence is CASSSTTGAGEQYF. DNA for the CDR3: TGTGCCAGCAGCTCCACGACAGGGGCCGGCGAGCAGTACTTC.